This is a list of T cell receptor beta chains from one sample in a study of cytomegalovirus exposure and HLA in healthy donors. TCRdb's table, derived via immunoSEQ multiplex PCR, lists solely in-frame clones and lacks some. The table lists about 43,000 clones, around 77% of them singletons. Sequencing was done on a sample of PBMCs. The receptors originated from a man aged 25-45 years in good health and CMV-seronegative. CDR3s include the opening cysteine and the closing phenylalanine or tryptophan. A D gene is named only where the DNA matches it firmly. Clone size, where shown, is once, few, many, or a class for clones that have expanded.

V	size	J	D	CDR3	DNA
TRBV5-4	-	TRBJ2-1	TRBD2	CASSLLTSHEQFF	TGTGCCAGCAGCTTACTGACTAGCCATGAGCAGTTCTTC
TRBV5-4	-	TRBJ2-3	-	CASSLVESTDTQYF	TGTGCCAGCAGCTTAGTTGAGAGCACAGATACGCAGTATTTT
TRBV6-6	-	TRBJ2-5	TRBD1	CASGDSLKTQYF	TGTGCCAGCGGGGACAGCCTGAAAACCCAGTACTTC
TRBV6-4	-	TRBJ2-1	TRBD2	CASSDSEAGGHNEQFF	TGTGCCAGCAGTGACTCGGAAGCGGGAGGGCACAATGAGCAGTTCTTC
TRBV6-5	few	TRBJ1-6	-	CASSLQGGNSPLHF	TGTGCCAGCAGTTTGCAGGGAGGAAATTCACCCCTCCACTTT
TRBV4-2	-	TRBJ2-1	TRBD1	CASSQDRTRDEQFF	TGTGCCAGCAGCCAGGACAGGACCAGGGATGAGCAGTTCTTC
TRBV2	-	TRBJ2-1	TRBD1	CASKLGTGGFGEQFF	TGTGCCAGCAAGTTAGGGACAGGGGGCTTCGGTGAGCAGTTCTTC
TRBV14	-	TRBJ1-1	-	CASSQDWGDQKAFF	TGTGCCAGCAGCCAAGATTGGGGAGACCAAAAAGCTTTCTTT
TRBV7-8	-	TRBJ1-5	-	CASSFGPVSNQPQHF	TGTGCCAGCAGCTTTGGGCCAGTTAGCAATCAGCCCCAGCATTTT
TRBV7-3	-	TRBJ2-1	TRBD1	CASSITPDRVNEQFF	TGTGCCAGCAGCATAACCCCGGACAGGGTCAATGAGCAGTTCTTC
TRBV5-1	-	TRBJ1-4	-	CASSPGPGGRGEKLFF	TGCGCCAGCAGCCCCGGACCGGGGGGGAGAGGCGAAAAACTGTTTTTT